This TCR beta chain was recovered during a study of CD8 T cells in Susac syndrome. Study conclusions and caveats: Only a relatively small number of individuals were included in the TCR sequencing and HLA analysis.

The authors carried out high-throughput sequencing of TCR beta. They applied it to CD8+ and CD4+ T cells obtained from blood. While CD8+ and CD4+ T cells were isolated negatively, TEMRA cells were enriched by FACS. Reverse transcription of about 0.45 to 1 ug RNA used random hexamers. Multiplex PCR with immunoSEQ amplified the TCR beta CDR3 across 54 Vbeta and 13 Jbeta. One entry per CDR3 protein, called by TCRdb with MiXCR from the immunoSEQ multiplex PCR reads. The table lists around 280,000 distinct CDR3 sequences, about 88% of them singletons. CDR3 length equals 12 residues. The V end was cut by 0 bases, the J end by 5 bases, with 5 bases between. As to this clonotype: What it recognizes is unknown.

Sequenced input: CD8+ T cells from PBMCs. The rearrangement links TRBV12-3 or TRBV12-4 to TRBJ2-7; D ambiguous. This clonotype was sampled from a human donor with multiple sclerosis. The CDR3 nucleotides are TGTGCCAGCAGTTTAGCGTTAAACGAGCAGTACTTC. It encodes CASSLALNEQYF.